This passage covers 17 T cell receptor beta chains from one sample sequenced in a study of T cell repertoires in Merkel cell carcinoma. Method: immunoSEQ multiplex PCR; TCRdb's copy keeps in-frame clones and lacks some. The data contain roughly 14,000 clones, approximately 73% of them seen just once; the ten biggest clones take up approximately 17%. Specimen: tumor tissue. The receptors were gathered from an adult with Merkel cell carcinoma.

The chain combines TRBV5-4 with TRBJ2-7; D possibly matches TRBD1 or TRBD2 (5 bases each). This CDR3 spans 15 amino acids. Germline V lookup: CDR1 SGHNT, CDR2 YYREEE (reference sequence). Trimming cost V 0 bases and J 2 bases, with 12 bases left between them. Here the CDR3 reads CASSLGGTDPYEQYF. The CDR3 DNA reads TGTGCCAGCAGCTTGGGGGGGACGGATCCCTACGAGCAGTACTTC.

Relative to its sample, this clone is medium-sized. The chain recombines TRBV9 with TRBJ2-2; TRBD2 is a possible D gene (6 bases). The germline gives CDR1 SGDLS, CDR2 YYNGEE. This CDR3 region has 16 residues. The germline V and J ends were trimmed by 0 bases and 4 bases, with 13 bases remaining between them. The CDR3 spells CASSVAYGGVTGELFF. CDR3 DNA sequence: TGTGCCAGCAGCGTAGCTTACGGGGGAGTCACCGGGGAGCTGTTTTTT.

The genes are TRBV7-9 and TRBJ1-2, with a tentative D call TRBD1 (5 bases). The CDR3 has 13 amino acids. Looked up from germline, CDR1 is SEHNR and CDR2 is FQNEAQ (reference sequence). V was clipped by 3 bases and J by 8 bases, with 13 bases between them. The CDR3 reads CASSFGTSGGYTF. The CDR3 DNA follows: TGTGCCAGCAGCTTTGGGACGTCGGGGGGCTACACCTTC.

The V gene is TRBV27, the J gene TRBJ2-3; 8 bases map to TRBD2. The CDR3 consists of 16 residues. CDR1 is MNHEY, CDR2 SMNVEV, per germline (reference sequence). V shed 0 bases and J 3 bases; nucleotides not matched to a gene: 5. This chain's CDR3 is CASSLSVIAGTDTQYF. CDR3 nucleotide sequence: TGTGCCAGCAGTTTATCGGTAATAGCGGGGACAGATACGCAGTATTTT.

V gene TRBV4-1 combines with J gene TRBJ2-1; no firm D call. Germline V gene lookup returns CDR1 MGHRA and CDR2 YSYEKL. The CDR3 loop spans 15 amino acids. V was pared by 0 bases and J by 7 bases, with 13 bases between. The CDR3 nucleotides are TGCGCCAGCAGCCAAGATCCAAGTACAAAAAATGAGCAGTTCTTC. Its protein product is CASSQDPSTKNEQFF.

The chain employs TRBV28 and TRBJ1-1, with D possibly TRBD1 on 5 matching bases. There are 13 residues in the CDR3. Looked up from germline, CDR1 is MDHEN and CDR2 is SYDVKM. V dropped 4 bases and J dropped 5 bases, with 11 bases sitting between them. This CDR3 reads CASSSMWGTEAFF. The CDR3 DNA follows: TGTGCCAGCAGTTCTATGTGGGGGACTGAAGCTTTCTTT. Full variable domain (outside the CDR3, taken from reference TRBV28 and TRBJ1-1): DVKVTQSSRYLVKRTGEKVFLECVQDMDHENMFWYRQDPGLGLRLIYFSYDVKMKEKGDIPEGYSVSREKKERFSLILESASTNQTSMYLCASSSMWGTEAFFGQGTRLTVV.

The chain combines TRBV7-2 with TRBJ2-3; 8 nucleotides agree with TRBD2. The CDR3 extends over 15 amino acids. Germline-derived CDR1 and CDR2 are SGHTA and FQGNSA. The V segment lost 5 bases and the J segment 3 bases; nucleotides outside the gene matches: 7. The CDR3 DNA sequence: TGTGCCAGCAGCCAGACTAGCGTTTTAACAGATACGCAGTATTTT. Translating it yields CASSQTSVLTDTQYF.

The chain joins TRBV28 to TRBJ1-5; 7 bases align to TRBD1. V lost 6 bases and J lost 4; bases outside the gene matches: 6. This CDR3 region has 14 residues. Germline values: CDR1 MDHEN, CDR2 SYDVKM. CDR3 region: CASRYSGQNQPQHF. Here the CDR3 DNA reads TGTGCCAGCAGATACTCGGGACAGAATCAGCCCCAGCATTTT.

This clone is medium-sized. V is TRBV19 and J is TRBJ2-7; D is undetermined. The germline V and J ends were trimmed by 5 bases and 3 bases, with 20 bases remaining between them. Germline V lookup: CDR1 LNHDA, CDR2 SQIVND (reference sequence). The CDR3 loop spans 16 amino acids. CDR3 sequence: CASSREYNFPLYEQYF. The CDR3 nucleotides read TGTGCCAGTAGTCGAGAGTATAATTTTCCCCTCTACGAGCAGTACTTC.

This chain connects TRBV3-1 (or the pseudogene TRBV3-2) to TRBJ1-3; a weak D match, TRBD1 (5 bases). The CDR3 covers 15 residues. The ends were cut back, 4 bases at V and 0 bases at J, with 10 bases in the middle. Germline V gene data show CDR1 as LGHDT and CDR2 as YNNKEL (reference sequence). The CDR3 reads CASSLRGTSGNTIYF. CDR3 in DNA: TGTGCCAGCAGCCTCCGCGGGACCTCTGGAAACACCATATATTTT.

The genes are TRBV10-3 and TRBJ2-1; D gene ambiguous. V lost 0 bases and J 5 bases, leaving 2 bases between the germline ends. Germline CDR1 reads ENHRY; CDR2 reads SYGVKD. The CDR3 covers 12 residues. CDR3 amino acids: CAISESHNEQFF. The CDR3 DNA follows: TGTGCCATCAGTGAGTCTCACAATGAGCAGTTCTTC.

CDR3 nucleotides: TGCGCCAGCAGCCCGGGACAGGGGGCTCTTCAGCCCCAGCATTTT. This sequence encodes CASSPGQGALQPQHF. The V gene is TRBV5-1, the J gene TRBJ1-5, with 12 bases lining up with TRBD1. Germline-derived CDR1 and CDR2 are SGHRS and YFSETQ. Trimming removed 4 bases from V and 6 bases from J; junction bases left unmatched: 5. There are 15 residues in the CDR3.

The CDR3 sequence: CASSSGLGAGELFF. The CDR3 DNA reads TGTGCCAGCAGCTCGGGCCTTGGCGCCGGGGAGCTGTTTTTT. This chain uses TRBV7-2 with TRBJ2-2, with no clear D. The CDR3 consists of 14 residues. Germline assignment: CDR1 SGHTA and CDR2 FQGNSA. V was trimmed by 4 bases and J by 6 bases, leaving 12 bases between them.

The chain uses TRBV5-5 and TRBJ2-1; 12 positions agree with TRBD2. The V gene end was trimmed by 0 bases and the J gene end by 4 bases; junction bases not matched to a gene: 5. The CDR3 is 17 amino acids. CDR1 and CDR2 from the germline V gene are SGHKS and YYEKEE (reference sequence). The CDR3 loop is CASSLGPSGGAYNEQFF. The CDR3 coding sequence is TGTGCCAGCAGCTTGGGGCCTAGCGGGGGGGCATACAATGAGCAGTTCTTC.

The chain recombines TRBV5-1 with TRBJ1-5; D is undetermined. The V gene's germline CDR1 is SGHRS and CDR2 YFSETQ. V was pared by 4 bases and J by 4 bases, with 9 bases between. The length of the CDR3 is 13 residues. CDR3 coding DNA: TGCGCCAGCAGCCGTGAGGGAAATCAGCCCCAGCATTTT. Protein: CASSREGNQPQHF.

The chain is built from TRBV12-2 and TRBJ1-1. TRBV12-2 is labeled a pseudogene. The CDR3 is 15 residues long. The chain's CDR3 is CASRHGSLAYTEAFF. CDR3 sequence (DNA): TGTGCAAGTCGCCACGGGTCTCTGGCGTACACTGAAGCTTTCTTT.

This clone was detected only a few times. The chain carries TRBV7-6 and TRBJ2-3; D is undetermined. V was trimmed by 4 bases and J by 1 base, leaving 6 bases between them. CDR1 SGHVS and CDR2 FNYEAQ come from the germline V gene. The CDR3 contains 13 residues. DNA of the CDR3: TGTGCCAGCAGCTCATACGGCACAGATACGCAGTATTTT. Its translation: CASSSYGTDTQYF.